These 8 T cell receptor beta chains were all obtained from the same sample, sequenced in a study of blood T cell repertoires in COVID-19. The method was immunoSEQ multiplex PCR; TCRdb's version includes in-frame clones alone and lacks a portion of them. Of approximately 460,000 clones detected, 89% appear once; the ten largest clones hold 0.75% to 0.9%. Sequenced material: peripheral blood. The receptor source for this set is a man in his late teens or twenties with COVID-19, enrolled during active disease.

This rearrangement joins TRBV27 to TRBJ1-2; D not certain. Germline V gene data show CDR1 as MNHEY and CDR2 as SMNVEV (reference sequence). CDR3 length: 14 residues. V was cut by 0 bases and J by 4 bases, with 9 bases left in between. The CDR3 coding sequence is TGTGCCAGCAGTTTATCGTCTTCGTTCTATGGCTACACCTTC. It is translated as CASSLSSSFYGYTF.

This chain links TRBV7-9 with TRBJ2-1; TRBD1 matches at 8 bases. After removal of 2 bases from V and 9 bases from J, the junction contained 9 bases not matched to a gene. The CDR3 covers 15 residues. CDR1 is SEHNR and CDR2 is FQNEAQ in the germline V gene (reference sequence). The CDR3 sequence is CASSLWGRGRSEQFF. In DNA, the CDR3 is TGTGCCAGCAGCTTATGGGGCAGGGGGCGTTCTGAGCAGTTCTTC.

Only one count was recorded for this clone. J is TRBJ2-5 and V is TRBV7-2; tentatively, D is TRBD1 (5 bases). V dropped 5 bases and J dropped 2 bases, with 12 bases sitting between them. The CDR3 covers 14 residues. The germline CDR1 and CDR2 sequences are SGHTA and FQGNSA. CDR3 DNA: TGTGCCAGCAGCCCAAGGACACGACAAGAGACCCAGTACTTC. Translating gives CASSPRTRQETQYF.

The J gene is TRBJ2-1, the V gene TRBV7-9; tentatively, D is TRBD2 (5 bases). Trimming cost V 5 bases and J 2 bases, with 16 bases left between them. Germline-derived CDR1 and CDR2 are SEHNR and FQNEAQ (reference sequence). This CDR3 is built from 16 residues. Written as DNA, the CDR3 is TGTGCCAGCAGCGGCCTGGCGGGTGGGACCTACAATGAGCAGTTCTTC. Its protein product is CASSGLAGGTYNEQFF.

The rearrangement links TRBV3-1 (or the pseudogene TRBV3-2) to TRBJ2-5, with 9 bases lining up with TRBD2. From germline, CDR1 is LGHDT and CDR2 YNNKEL (reference sequence). J gave up 5 bases and V 7 bases, and 17 bases lay outside the gene matches. The CDR3 runs to 17 residues. CDR3 protein: CASTRLVAGDSQETQYF. For the CDR3, the DNA is TGTGCCAGCACCAGACTGGTAGCGGGGGACTCCCAGGAGACCCAGTACTTC.

About this clone: One end of the junction fails to match germline, which may point to a read error. The J gene is TRBJ1-4, the V gene TRBV30; a possible D gene is TRBD1 (6 bases). The CDR3 sequence is 11 residues long. Germline assignment: CDR1 GTSNPN and CDR2 SVGIG (reference sequence). CDR3 protein: CAWSIRDTRYF. CDR3 coding DNA: TGTGCCTGGAGCATCCGGGACACGCGCTATTTT.

The CDR3 loop is CASSSRSSRVVGGYTF. As DNA, the CDR3 is TGTGCCAGCAGTTCTAGAAGTAGCAGGGTCGTGGGGGGCTACACCTTC. V gene TRBV7-2 combines with J gene TRBJ1-2; D possibly corresponds to TRBD1 (5 bases). CDR3 length: 16 amino acids. Trimming stripped 6 bases from V and 8 bases from J, with 25 bases between. CDR1 is SGHTA and CDR2 is FQGNSA in the germline V gene. The full variable domain, in which reference TRBV7-2 and TRBJ1-2 provide the parts outside the CDR3, is GAGVSQSPSNKVTEKGKDVELRCDPISGHTALYWYRQSLGQGLEFLIYFQGNSAPDKSGLPSDRFSAERTGGSVSTLTIQRTQQEDSAVYLCASSSRSSRVVGGYTFGSGTRLTVV.

The chain couples TRBV12-5 to TRBJ2-1; the match to TRBD2 covers 8 bases. Germline loops: CDR1 LGHNT, CDR2 FRNRAP. The ends lost 3 bases at V and 0 bases at J; junction bases unmatched: 7. CDR3 size: 17 residues. The CDR3 nucleotides are TGTGCTAGTGGTTTCCTAGCGGGCGACTACTCCTACAATGAGCAGTTCTTC. It is translated as CASGFLAGDYSYNEQFF.